A selection of T cell receptor beta chains follows, all from one sample in a study of blood T cell repertoires in COVID-19. Profiling relied on immunoSEQ multiplex PCR, and the TCRdb table lists in-frame clones only, not all of them. The table shows fewer than 200,000 clones, with less than 90% occurring only once. Sequenced: peripheral blood. Receptors originate from a man between 65 and 79 years old with active or convalescent COVID-19. Each CDR3 is given with its conserved first and last residue. Each record gives: CDR3 length, V gene, J gene, D gene, clone size, CDR3 DNA, CDR3 protein. D genes are given only for firm matches. Some rows have no size entry. The others give once, few or many, or a class for an expanded clone.

15	TRBV27	TRBJ1-4	NA	NA	TGTGCCAGCAGTTTACTTGGAGATAGTAATGAAAAACTGTTTTTT	CASSLLGDSNEKLFF
12	TRBV11-2	TRBJ2-7	NA	NA	TGTGCCAGCAGGATGAGTTCCTACGAGCAGTACTTC	CASRMSSYEQYF
15	TRBV6-5	TRBJ1-1	NA	NA	TGTGCCAGCAGTTACTCGACCAGGATGAACACTGAAGCTTTCTTT	CASSYSTRMNTEAFF
15	TRBV6-4	TRBJ2-1	TRBD1	NA	TGTGCCAGCAGCCGACAGGGGGCCCCCTACAATGAGCAGTTCTTC	CASSRQGAPYNEQFF
16	TRBV6-6	TRBJ1-4	NA	NA	TGTGCCAGCACCGGGGATTCAAGTCCGGGGGTTGAAAAACTGTTTTTT	CASTGDSSPGVEKLFF
12	TRBV10-3	TRBJ1-2	TRBD1	NA	TGTGCCATCAGTGGACAGGGAAATGGCTACACCTTC	CAISGQGNGYTF
16	TRBV27	TRBJ2-5	TRBD2	NA	TGTGCCAGCAGTATCCAAACCGGGAGGCCGGGAGAGACCCAGTACTTC	CASSIQTGRPGETQYF
14	TRBV7-9	TRBJ2-7	NA	NA	TGTGCCAGCAGCTTATGGGACAACTCCTACGAGCAGTACTTC	CASSLWDNSYEQYF
15	TRBV11-2	TRBJ1-2	TRBD1	NA	TGTGCCAGCAGCCCCCCCCGACAGGGTGGCTATGGCTACACCTTC	CASSPPRQGGYGYTF
13	TRBV18	TRBJ1-2	NA	once	TGTGCCAGCTCTAGTACAGGGAACTATGGCTACACCTTC	CASSSTGNYGYTF
16	TRBV19	TRBJ2-2	TRBD1	NA	TGTGCCAGTAGCATAAGACAGGGGCTTAACACCGGGGAGCTGTTTTTT	CASSIRQGLNTGELFF
15	TRBV30	TRBJ1-4	NA	NA	TGTGCCTGGAGTGTGGTCCGGGGAACTAATGAAAAACTGTTTTTT	CAWSVVRGTNEKLFF
14	TRBV10-3	TRBJ2-2	TRBD1	NA	TGTGCCATGGCCCCGACAGGGATTGCCGGGGAGCTGTTTTTT	CAMAPTGIAGELFF
15	TRBV6-5	TRBJ1-6	TRBD1	NA	TGTGCCAGCAGTAAGACAGGGGGCTGGGGATCACCCCTCCACTTT	CASSKTGGWGSPLHF
15	TRBV6-5	TRBJ1-6	NA	NA	TGTGCCAGCAGTTACTCTTCCAGGTACAGCTCACCCCTCCACTTT	CASSYSSRYSSPLHF
14	TRBV27	TRBJ1-6	NA	NA	TGTGCCAGCAGTTTACGGGAAGTGATTTCACCCCTCCACTTT	CASSLREVISPLHF
16	TRBV19	TRBJ2-1	NA	NA	TGTGCCAGTAGTATAGTTGCCCGGAGGGGGCGCGATGAGCAGTTCTTC	CASSIVARRGRDEQFF
15	TRBV5-6	TRBJ1-5	NA	NA	TGTGCCAGCAGCTTGCTCAGGGATAGCAATCAGCCCCAGCATTTT	CASSLLRDSNQPQHF
14	TRBV7-9	TRBJ1-1	NA	NA	TGTGCCAGCAGCTTAATGGGAGCCGCACTCAAAGCTTTCTTT	CASSLMGAALKAFF
19	TRBV18	TRBJ2-2	TRBD1	few	TGTGCCAGCTCACCGAGGACAGGGGGCGCGATCCTGAACACCGGGGAGCTGTTTTTT	CASSPRTGGAILNTGELFF
17	TRBV24-1	TRBJ2-7	TRBD2	NA	TGTGCCACCAGTGACAACACGGGGACTAGCGGGAAGTACGAGCAGTACTTC	CATSDNTGTSGKYEQYF
16	TRBV4-2	TRBJ2-3	TRBD2	NA	TGTGCCAGCAGCCAAGCCCTAGCGGGAGGGACAGATACGCAGTATTTT	CASSQALAGGTDTQYF
13	TRBV9	TRBJ2-1	NA	NA	TGTGCCAGCAGCGTGGGCGAGTACAATGAGCAGTTCTTC	CASSVGEYNEQFF
14	TRBV18	TRBJ1-2	TRBD1	few	TGTGCCAGCTCACGGACAGGGGAACGGTATGGCTACACCTTC	CASSRTGERYGYTF
17	TRBV5-1	TRBJ2-1	TRBD1	NA	TGCGCCAGCAGCTTGGAGTCGGGACAGGGGTTTTACAATGAGCAGTTCTTC	CASSLESGQGFYNEQFF
12	TRBV6-5	TRBJ1-5	NA	NA	TGTGCCGTACCGACAGTCCTTTGGCCCCAGCATTTT	CAVPTVLWPQHF
17	TRBV12-5	TRBJ2-3	TRBD2	NA	TGTGCTAGTGGCCCTCCTGGGCGGGAGGGCCCCTTCGATACGCAGTATTTT	CASGPPGREGPFDTQYF
14	TRBV10-2	TRBJ1-1	NA	NA	TGCGCCAGCAGTGTCCAGGGAGGGAACACTGAAGCTTTCTTT	CASSVQGGNTEAFF
14	TRBV27	TRBJ1-1	NA	NA	TGTGCCAGCAGTTTATACAGGAGGAACACTGAAGCTTTCTTT	CASSLYRRNTEAFF
16	TRBV19	TRBJ1-2	NA	NA	TGTGCCAGTAGTCCGCACCTGCTAGGACAGTTCCGTGGCTACACCTTC	CASSPHLLGQFRGYTF
16	TRBV14	TRBJ2-1	TRBD2	NA	TGTGCCAGCAGCCAAGGCACTAGCGGGTACTACAATGAGCAGTTCTTC	CASSQGTSGYYNEQFF
16	TRBV3-1/TRBV3-2	TRBJ2-3	NA	NA	TGTGCCAGCAGCCAACGGTCCCGGGGGGCTTGGGATACGCAGTATTTT	CASSQRSRGAWDTQYF
14	TRBV29-1	TRBJ1-2	NA	NA	TGCAGCGTTGGGCCACAGGGTACGAACTATGGCTACACCTTC	CSVGPQGTNYGYTF
13	TRBV28	TRBJ1-2	NA	NA	TGTGCCAGCAGGTCCGGGAGGACCTATGGCTACACCTTC	CASRSGRTYGYTF
15	TRBV9	TRBJ2-5	NA	NA	TGTGCCAGCAGCGTAGTGGGGGCAGGAGTGGAGACCCAGTACTTC	CASSVVGAGVETQYF
15	TRBV30	TRBJ1-5	TRBD1	NA	TGTGCCTGGAGTGTACTGGGGACAGCTTATCAGCCCCAGCATTTT	CAWSVLGTAYQPQHF
16	TRBV7-9	TRBJ2-7	NA	NA	TGTGCCAGCAGCGCCACCGGACAGCTGGCTGCGAGGGAGCAGTACTTC	CASSATGQLAAREQYF
13	TRBV29-1	TRBJ1-1	NA	NA	TGCAGCGTTGGGGCAGGCCCCAACACTGAAGCTTTCTTT	CSVGAGPNTEAFF
14	TRBV4-3	TRBJ1-4	NA	NA	TGCGCCAGCAGCCAAGTGGGGGCTCGGGAAAAACTGTTTTTT	CASSQVGAREKLFF
12	TRBV29-1	TRBJ1-2	NA	NA	TGCAGCGTTGATCGCGGATCCTATGGCTACACCTTC	CSVDRGSYGYTF
17	TRBV9	TRBJ1-5	NA	NA	TGTGCCAGCAGCGTGGGGCCTGGGCTAAATAGCAATCAGCCCCAGCATTTT	CASSVGPGLNSNQPQHF
14	TRBV10-3	TRBJ1-4	NA	NA	TGTGCCATCAGTGAGCAGGGGAAGGGTGAAAAACTGTTTTTT	CAISEQGKGEKLFF
13	TRBV4-1	TRBJ2-1	TRBD2	NA	TGCGCCAGCAGCGCGGGACTAACTCTGGAGCAGTTCTTC	CASSAGLTLEQFF
14	TRBV18	TRBJ1-1	NA	NA	TGTGCCAGCTCAACAGACAGTGGAGGGTCTGAAGCTTTCTTT	CASSTDSGGSEAFF
14	TRBV3-1/TRBV3-2	TRBJ2-7	NA	NA	TGTGCCAGCAGCCAAGCGACTACTCCCTACGAGCAGTACTTC	CASSQATTPYEQYF
13	TRBV6-2/TRBV6-3	TRBJ1-1	NA	few	TGTGCCAGCAGTGCGGACAGAAACACTGAAGCTTTCTTT	CASSADRNTEAFF
11	TRBV2	TRBJ2-7	NA	NA	TGTGCCAGCAGTTTCCTCTACGAGCAGTACTTC	CASSFLYEQYF
14	TRBV29-1	TRBJ2-7	TRBD1	NA	TGCAGCGTTGAAGGTGGGACAGGGATCGACGAGCAGTACTTC	CSVEGGTGIDEQYF
12	TRBV2	TRBJ2-4	NA	NA	TGTGCCAGCAGTGGACAGTCAAACATTCAGTACTTC	CASSGQSNIQYF
15	TRBV7-6	TRBJ2-1	NA	NA	TGTGCCGGCAGCCGCCTACCCGACGGACTAAATGAGCAGTTCTTC	CAGSRLPDGLNEQFF
15	TRBV27	TRBJ1-2	NA	NA	TGTGCCAGCAGTTTTCGAGCCTGGGGCGGCTATGGCTACACCTTC	CASSFRAWGGYGYTF
13	TRBV7-8	TRBJ1-2	NA	NA	TGTGCCAGCAGCCCCCGGTGGGCGGGTGGCTACACCTTC	CASSPRWAGGYTF
15	TRBV7-2	TRBJ2-3	TRBD1	NA	TGTGCCAGCAGCGGCGGGACAGGGGTTACAGATACGCAGTATTTT	CASSGGTGVTDTQYF
16	TRBV6-6	TRBJ2-7	TRBD2	NA	TGTGCCAGCAGTTACCCCGGGACTAGCGGGACCTACGAGCAGTACTTC	CASSYPGTSGTYEQYF
15	TRBV7-3	TRBJ2-3	TRBD1	NA	TGTGCCAGCAGCCAGGACAGGGGGCGATTTGATACGCAGTATTTT	CASSQDRGRFDTQYF
13	TRBV9	TRBJ2-3	NA	NA	TGTGCCAGCAGCGTAGACCCCTTCAGTCTGCAGTATTTT	CASSVDPFSLQYF
16	TRBV5-1	TRBJ2-5	TRBD2	NA	TGCGCCAGCAGTCTGGGGGGAGGGACCGTCCAAGAGACCCAGTACTTC	CASSLGGGTVQETQYF
17	TRBV27	TRBJ1-4	NA	NA	TGTGCCAGCAGTTTATGGGCGGGGTCTCCGACTAATGAAAAACTGTTTTTT	CASSLWAGSPTNEKLFF